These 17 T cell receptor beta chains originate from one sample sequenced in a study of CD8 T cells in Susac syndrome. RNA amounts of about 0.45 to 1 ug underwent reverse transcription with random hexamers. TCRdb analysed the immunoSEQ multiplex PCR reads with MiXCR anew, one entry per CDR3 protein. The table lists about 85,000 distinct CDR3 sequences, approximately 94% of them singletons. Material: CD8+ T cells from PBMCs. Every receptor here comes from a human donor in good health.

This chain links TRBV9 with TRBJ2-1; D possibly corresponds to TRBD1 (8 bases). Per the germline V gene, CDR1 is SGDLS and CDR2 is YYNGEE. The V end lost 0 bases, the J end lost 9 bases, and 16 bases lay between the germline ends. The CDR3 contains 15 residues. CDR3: CASSVERTGRVEQFF. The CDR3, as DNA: TGTGCCAGCAGCGTAGAAAGGACAGGGAGGGTTGAGCAGTTCTTC. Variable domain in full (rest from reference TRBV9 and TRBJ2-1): DSGVTQTPKHLITATGQRVTLRCSPRSGDLSVYWYQQSLDQGLQFLIQYYNGEERAKGNILERFSAQQFPDLHSELNLSSLELGDSALYFCASSVERTGRVEQFFGPGTRLTVL.

DNA for the CDR3: TGCGCCAGCAGCCAGGGACAGGGAATCAAAAACATTCAGTACTTC. Amino acids: CASSQGQGIKNIQYF. This sequence joins TRBV4-1 and TRBJ2-4; 9 bases map to TRBD1. Germline loops: CDR1 MGHRA, CDR2 YSYEKL. The CDR3 runs 15 residues. V lost 3 bases and J lost 3; bases outside the gene matches: 3.

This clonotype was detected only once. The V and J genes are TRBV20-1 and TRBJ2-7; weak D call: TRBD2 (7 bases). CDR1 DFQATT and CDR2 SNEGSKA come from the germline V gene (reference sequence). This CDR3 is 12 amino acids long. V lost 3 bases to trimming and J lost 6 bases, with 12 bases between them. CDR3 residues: CSARRGGVEQYV. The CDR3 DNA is TGCAGTGCTAGGAGGGGGGGAGTCGAGCAGTACGTC.

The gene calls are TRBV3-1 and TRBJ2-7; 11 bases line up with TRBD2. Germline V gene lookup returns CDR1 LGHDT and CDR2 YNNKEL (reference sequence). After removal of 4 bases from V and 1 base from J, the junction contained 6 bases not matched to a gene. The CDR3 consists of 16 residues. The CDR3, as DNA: TGTGCCAGCAGCCCGAGACTAGCGGGGAATTCCTACGAGCAGTACTTC. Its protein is CASSPRLAGNSYEQYF.

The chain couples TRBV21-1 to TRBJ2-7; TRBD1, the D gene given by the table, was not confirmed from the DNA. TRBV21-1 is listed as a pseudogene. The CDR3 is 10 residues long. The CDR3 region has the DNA TGTGCCATACAGGGTTACGAGCAGTACGTC. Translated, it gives CAIQGYEQYV.

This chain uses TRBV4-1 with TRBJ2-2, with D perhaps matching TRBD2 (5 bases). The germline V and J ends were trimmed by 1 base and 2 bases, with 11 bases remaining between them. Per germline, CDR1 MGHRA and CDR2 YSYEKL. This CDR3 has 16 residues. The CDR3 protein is CASSQGRLINTGELFF. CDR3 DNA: TGCGCCAGCAGCCAAGGGAGGTTGATTAACACCGGGGAGCTGTTTTTT.

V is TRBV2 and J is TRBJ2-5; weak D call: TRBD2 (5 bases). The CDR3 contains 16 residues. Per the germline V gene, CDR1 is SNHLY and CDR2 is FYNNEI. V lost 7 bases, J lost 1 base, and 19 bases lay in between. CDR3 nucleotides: TGTGCCAGCACCCCTGGGAGCGGTGTCGGCCAAGAGACCCAGTACTTC. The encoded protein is CASTPGSGVGQETQYF.

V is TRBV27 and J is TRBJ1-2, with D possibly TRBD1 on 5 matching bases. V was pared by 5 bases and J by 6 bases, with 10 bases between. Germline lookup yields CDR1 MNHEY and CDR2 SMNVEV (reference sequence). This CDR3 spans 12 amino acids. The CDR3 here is CASSNGGNGYTF. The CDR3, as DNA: TGTGCCAGCAGTAACGGGGGGAATGGCTACACCTTC.

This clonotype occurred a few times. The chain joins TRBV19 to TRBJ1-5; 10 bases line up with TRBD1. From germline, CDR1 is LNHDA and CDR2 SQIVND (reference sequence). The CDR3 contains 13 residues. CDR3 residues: CATGTGAFQPQHF. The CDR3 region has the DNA TGTGCAACCGGGACAGGGGCTTTTCAGCCCCAGCATTTT. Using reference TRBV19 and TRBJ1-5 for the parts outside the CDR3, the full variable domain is DGGITQSPKYLFRKEGQNVTLSCEQNLNHDAMYWYRQDPGQGLRLIYYSQIVNDFQKGDIAEGYSVSREKKESFPLTVTSAQKNPTAFYLCATGTGAFQPQHFGDGTRLSIL.

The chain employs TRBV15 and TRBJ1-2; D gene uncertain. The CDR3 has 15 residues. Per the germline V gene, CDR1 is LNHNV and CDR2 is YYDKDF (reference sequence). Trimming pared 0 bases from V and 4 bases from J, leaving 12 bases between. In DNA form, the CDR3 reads TGTGCCACCAGCAGAGAGATAGGAGTGGCCTATGGCTACACCTTC. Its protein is CATSREIGVAYGYTF.

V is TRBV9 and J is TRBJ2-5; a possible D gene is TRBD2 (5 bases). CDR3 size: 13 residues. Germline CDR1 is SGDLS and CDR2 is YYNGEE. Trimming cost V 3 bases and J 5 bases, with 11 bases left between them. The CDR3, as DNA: TGTGCCAGCAGCGCGCCCTGGGAGGAGACCCAGTACTTC. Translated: CASSAPWEETQYF. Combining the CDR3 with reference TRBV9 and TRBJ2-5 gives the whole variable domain DSGVTQTPKHLITATGQRVTLRCSPRSGDLSVYWYQQSLDQGLQFLIQYYNGEERAKGNILERFSAQQFPDLHSELNLSSLELGDSALYFCASSAPWEETQYFGPGTRLLVL.

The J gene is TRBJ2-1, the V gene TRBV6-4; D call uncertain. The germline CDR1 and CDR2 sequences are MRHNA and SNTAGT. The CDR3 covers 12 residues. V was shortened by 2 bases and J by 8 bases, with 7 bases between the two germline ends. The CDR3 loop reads CASSDGVDEQFF. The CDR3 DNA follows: TGTGCCAGCAGTGACGGGGTTGATGAGCAGTTCTTC.

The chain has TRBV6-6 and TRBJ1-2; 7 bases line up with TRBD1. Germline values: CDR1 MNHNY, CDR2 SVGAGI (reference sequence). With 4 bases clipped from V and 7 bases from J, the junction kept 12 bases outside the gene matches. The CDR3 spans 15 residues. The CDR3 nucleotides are TGTGCCAGCAGTTCCACCAGGGGCGCAGGGGGTGGCTACACCTTC. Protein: CASSSTRGAGGGYTF.

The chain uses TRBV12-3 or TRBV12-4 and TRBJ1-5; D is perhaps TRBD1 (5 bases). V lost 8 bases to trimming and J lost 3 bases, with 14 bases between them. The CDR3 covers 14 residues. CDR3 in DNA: TGTGCCAGCGCGGGGGTGGTTCCCAATCAGCCCCAGCATTTT. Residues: CASAGVVPNQPQHF.

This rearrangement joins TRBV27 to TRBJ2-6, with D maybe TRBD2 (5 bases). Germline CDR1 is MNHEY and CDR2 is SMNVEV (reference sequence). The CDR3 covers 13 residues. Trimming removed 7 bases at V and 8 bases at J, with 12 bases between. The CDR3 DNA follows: TGTGCCAGCACAACGACCGGGACCAACGTCCTGACTTTC. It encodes CASTTTGTNVLTF. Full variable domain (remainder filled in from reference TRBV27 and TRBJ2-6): EAQVTQNPRYLITVTGKKLTVTCSQNMNHEYMSWYRQDPGLGLRQIYYSMNVEVTDKGDVPEGYKVSRKEKRNFPLILESPSPNQTSLYFCASTTTGTNVLTFGAGSRLTVL.

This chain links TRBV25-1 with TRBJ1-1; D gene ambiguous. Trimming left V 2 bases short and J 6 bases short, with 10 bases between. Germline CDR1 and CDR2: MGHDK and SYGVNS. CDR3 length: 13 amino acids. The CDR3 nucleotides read TGTGCCAGCAGTGAAGGCAACGTCGCTGAAGCTTTCTTT. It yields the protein CASSEGNVAEAFF.

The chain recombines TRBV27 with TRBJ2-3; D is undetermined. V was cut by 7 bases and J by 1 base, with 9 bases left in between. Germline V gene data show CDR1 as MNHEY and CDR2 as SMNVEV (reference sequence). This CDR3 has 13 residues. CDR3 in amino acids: CASMIRGTDTQYF. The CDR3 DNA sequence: TGTGCCAGCATGATTAGGGGCACAGATACGCAGTATTTT.